This paragraph reports one TCR beta chain. This entry comes from a study of blood T cell repertoires in COVID-19. Background on the study: The study drew acute and convalescent COVID-19 samples from the United States, Italy and Spain. Sample material is recorded as cDNA or gDNA derived from T cells, B-cell-depleted T cells, or PBMCs.

As processed by the authors: Reference gene primer amplification gave estimated nucleated cell counts. The repertoire was sequenced with immunoSEQ multiplex PCR; TCRdb's copy has only in-frame clones and lacks some. V and J calls and clone size come straight from that table; D and trimming were deduced from the DNA. The sample includes fewer than 500,000 clones, roughly 89% of them seen just once. V was pared by 4 bases and J by 4 bases, with 20 bases between. This CDR3 comprises 16 residues. CDR1 and CDR2 (germline): SGDLS, YYNGEE. Sequenced material: peripheral blood. The sequence derives from a woman aged 25 to 39 with active or convalescent COVID-19. The gene calls are TRBV9 and TRBJ1-1, with D unresolved. DNA for the CDR3: TGTGCCAGCAGCCCCCCCGGAAGGGAGGTAGCCACTGAAGCTTTCTTT. Translated, it gives CASSPPGREVATEAFF.